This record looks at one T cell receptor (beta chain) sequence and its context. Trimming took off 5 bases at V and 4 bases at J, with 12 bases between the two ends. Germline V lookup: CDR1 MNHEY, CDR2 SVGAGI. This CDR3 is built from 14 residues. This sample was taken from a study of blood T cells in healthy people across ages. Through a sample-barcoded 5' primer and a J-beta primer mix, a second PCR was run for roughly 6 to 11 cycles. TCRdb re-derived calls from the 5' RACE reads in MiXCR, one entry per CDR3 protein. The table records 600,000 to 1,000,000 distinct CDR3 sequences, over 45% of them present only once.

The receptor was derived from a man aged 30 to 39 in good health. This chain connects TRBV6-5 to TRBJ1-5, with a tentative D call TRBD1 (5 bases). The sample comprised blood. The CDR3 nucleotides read TGTGCCAGCAGTCCCTTATCAGGGAATCAGCCCCAGCATTTT. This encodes CASSPLSGNQPQHF.